What follows are 23 T cell receptor beta chains derived from one specimen sequenced in a study of blood T cell repertoires in COVID-19. Clones were sequenced by immunoSEQ multiplex PCR, and TCRdb holds only the in-frame ones, with some missing. The sample contains 60,000 to 85,000 clones, 75% to 90% of which appear only once. Material for sequencing was peripheral blood. These receptors were obtained from a human donor in a cohort sampled during active COVID-19.

This chain uses TRBV5-1 with TRBJ2-5; a weak D match, TRBD2 (6 bases). This CDR3 contains 14 residues. In germline, CDR1 is SGHRS, CDR2 YFSETQ. V was trimmed by 0 bases and J by 5 bases, leaving 11 bases between them. For the CDR3, the DNA is TGCGCCAGCAGCTTGGGACTAGTTGCCGAGACCCAGTACTTC. Translation: CASSLGLVAETQYF. Drawing the rest from reference TRBV5-1 and TRBJ2-5, the complete variable domain is KAGVTQTPRYLIKTRGQQVTLSCSPISGHRSVSWYQQTPGQGLQFLFEYFSETQRNKGNFPGRFSGRQFSNSRSEMNVSTLELGDSALYLCASSLGLVAETQYFGPGTRLLVL.

V is TRBV13 and J is TRBJ2-2; 9 positions agree with TRBD2. V dropped 4 bases and J dropped 4; count of bases not matched to a gene: 10. This CDR3 spans 17 amino acids. The germline V gene encodes CDR1 PRHDT and CDR2 FYEKMQ (reference sequence). CDR3 residues: CASSSSSSGRTTGELFF. The CDR3 nucleotides are TGTGCCAGCAGCTCCTCCAGCAGCGGGAGGACCACCGGGGAGCTGTTTTTT.

This clone showed up just a few times. The chain recombines TRBV30 with TRBJ1-4; TRBD1 agrees at 10 bases. Germline loops: CDR1 GTSNPN, CDR2 SVGIG (reference sequence). Germline trimming cut 5 bases from V and 8 bases from J; bases unmatched to any gene: 8. The CDR3 covers 14 residues. This CDR3 is CAWGEGTGDEKLFF. The CDR3 DNA follows: TGTGCCTGGGGGGAGGGGACAGGGGACGAAAAACTGTTTTTT. Drawing the rest from reference TRBV30 and TRBJ1-4, the complete variable domain is SQTIHQWPATLVQPVGSPLSLECTVEGTSNPNLYWYRQAAGRGLQLLFYSVGIGQISSEVPQNLSASRPQDRQFILSSKKLLLSDSGFYLCAWGEGTGDEKLFFGSGTQLSVL.

The J gene is TRBJ2-5, the V gene TRBV7-9; 7 nucleotides match TRBD1. The V gene's germline CDR1 is SEHNR and CDR2 FQNEAQ (reference sequence). Losses at the gene ends were 5 bases for V and 1 base for J; bases not matched to a gene: 4. The CDR3 totals 14 residues. The CDR3 loop is CASSRGTVQETQYF. The CDR3 region has the DNA TGTGCCAGCAGCCGTGGGACAGTCCAAGAGACCCAGTACTTC.

The CDR3 coding sequence is TGTGCCAGCAGCCGGGACAGGGCCTACGAGCAGTACTTC. Translating gives CASSRDRAYEQYF. The rearrangement uses TRBV12-3 or TRBV12-4 and TRBJ2-7, with TRBD1 matching 9 bases. The CDR3 spans 13 residues. V was clipped by 6 bases and J by 2 bases; unmatched bases: 2.

On this clone: At one of its ends the junction is not consistent with the germline gene, which may arise from a read error. V and J are TRBV4-1 and TRBJ2-2, with 9 bases aligning to TRBD1. CDR1 is MGHRA, CDR2 YSYEKL, per germline. The CDR3 is 15 residues long. The DNA of the CDR3 is TGCGCCAGCTGCCCTGACAGGGGGAACGCCGGGGAGCTGTTTTTT. This gives the protein CASCPDRGNAGELFF.

This chain joins TRBV29-1 and TRBJ1-2; 11 bases are a match to TRBD1. The CDR3 runs to 15 residues. Germline V gene sequence: CDR1 SQVTM, CDR2 ANQGSEA. Trimming cost V 3 bases and J 1 base; bases outside gene matches: 4. In DNA, the CDR3 is TGCAGCGTTGATAGGGGACAGGGGGTTAACTATGGCTACACCTTC. This encodes CSVDRGQGVNYGYTF.

Details on this clone: One junction end disagrees with the germline gene, perhaps due to a read error. The rearrangement joins TRBV6-5 to TRBJ1-5; possibly TRBD1 for D (6 bases). CDR3 size: 14 residues. Germline CDR1 reads MNHEY; CDR2 reads SVGAGI. CDR3: CASRARGSNQPQHF. The CDR3 nucleotides read TGTGCAAGCAGGGCCAGGGGAAGCAATCAGCCCCAGCATTTT.

This chain connects TRBV7-6 to TRBJ2-3; 11 bases line up with TRBD2. V lost 0 bases to trimming and J lost 0 bases; unmatched junction nucleotides: 14. This CDR3 has 21 residues. The V gene's germline CDR1 is SGHVS and CDR2 FNYEAQ. CDR3 residues: CASSLALLAGGDYTSTDTQYF. The DNA for the CDR3 is TGTGCCAGCAGCTTAGCACTCCTAGCGGGAGGCGATTACACTAGCACAGATACGCAGTATTTT.

The chain has TRBV15 and TRBJ2-2; D might be TRBD2 (6 bases). CDR1 and CDR2 (germline): LNHNV, YYDKDF (reference sequence). The CDR3 is 17 amino acids. V was pared by 1 base and J by 5 bases, with 17 bases between. CDR3: CATSRGGGVALTGELFF. CDR3 sequence (DNA): TGTGCCACCAGCAGAGGCGGAGGGGTCGCTCTAACCGGGGAGCTGTTTTTT.

V gene TRBV27 combines with J gene TRBJ1-1; weak D call: TRBD1 (6 bases). The CDR3 is made up of 13 amino acids. Trimming cost V 5 bases and J 6 bases, with 13 bases left between them. Germline V gene lookup returns CDR1 MNHEY and CDR2 SMNVEV (reference sequence). The CDR3 DNA is TGTGCCAGCAGTCCAAACAGGGCCTCTGAAGCTTTCTTT. Translated: CASSPNRASEAFF.

About this clone: The sample has other DNA sequences that encode this CDR3 too. The chain carries TRBV19 and TRBJ1-2; 8 bases agree with TRBD1. From germline, CDR1 is LNHDA and CDR2 SQIVND (reference sequence). The CDR3 is 17 amino acids. The junction had 21 bases not matched to a gene; V was cut back by 8 bases and J by 7 bases. Written as DNA, the CDR3 is TGTGCCAGTCACACAACCGGACAGGGCGTCCGGAGGGGTGGCTACACCTTC. It is translated as CASHTTGQGVRRGGYTF.

The CDR3 is CASSTPGQGLYEQYF. For the CDR3, the DNA is TGTGCCAGCAGCACGCCGGGACAGGGCCTCTACGAGCAGTACTTC. The chain carries TRBV7-2 and TRBJ2-7; 9 bases agree with TRBD1. After removal of 5 bases from V and 3 bases from J, the junction contained 8 bases not matched to a gene. Germline-derived CDR1 and CDR2 are SGHTA and FQGNSA. This CDR3 is built from 15 residues.

This chain links TRBV30 with TRBJ1-5; 8 bases match TRBD1. CDR3 length equals 18 residues. V was clipped by 3 bases and J by 0 bases; unmatched bases: 13. Germline V gene data show CDR1 as GTSNPN and CDR2 as SVGIG (reference sequence). CDR3 DNA sequence: TGTGCCTGGAGGAGTTCGACAGGGGACCTATATAGCAATCAGCCCCAGCATTTT. Translated, it gives CAWRSSTGDLYSNQPQHF.

The rearrangement uses TRBV25-1 and TRBJ2-1; tentative D call: TRBD2 (6 bases). CDR1 is MGHDK and CDR2 is SYGVNS in the germline V gene. This CDR3 spans 17 amino acids. The germline V and J ends were trimmed by 5 bases and 2 bases, with 19 bases remaining between them. The CDR3 DNA follows: TGTGCCAGCAGTCCTGGGGGGACTCCGTCTACCTACAATGAGCAGTTCTTC. Translating gives CASSPGGTPSTYNEQFF.

On this clone itself: Compared with germline, one end of the junction differs, possibly owing to a read error. DNA for the CDR3: TGTGCCAGCAGTGAACCCCTCCAGCGGGGGAGCGCAGATTTT. Translating it yields CASSEPLQRGSADF. The chain is built from TRBV2 and TRBJ2-3; TRBD2 aligns across 8 bases. The CDR3 is made up of 14 amino acids. Germline loops: CDR1 SNHLY, CDR2 FYNNEI.

The V and J genes are TRBV10-1 and TRBJ1-1, with D uncertain. CDR1 and CDR2 (germline): WNHNN, SYGVQD (reference sequence). V lost 7 bases to trimming and J lost 1 base, with 7 bases between them. The CDR3 is made up of 12 amino acids. CDR3 protein: CASNPRNTEAFF. DNA of the CDR3: TGCGCCAGCAATCCCAGGAACACTGAAGCTTTCTTT.

About this clone itself: Other DNA sequences in this sample translate to the same CDR3. CDR3 protein: CASSVEWGGNTEAFF. DNA of the CDR3: TGTGCCAGCAGCGTAGAGTGGGGAGGGAACACTGAAGCTTTCTTT. The V gene is TRBV9, the J gene TRBJ1-1, with D uncertain. The CDR3 has 15 residues. The germline V and J ends were trimmed by 0 bases and 1 base, with 10 bases remaining between them. Germline V lookup: CDR1 SGDLS, CDR2 YYNGEE.

J is TRBJ2-7 and V is TRBV5-1, with 8 bases lining up with TRBD1. Trimming at V came to 0 bases and at J to 2 bases, leaving 4 bases not matched to a gene. The CDR3 sequence is 15 residues long. Looked up from germline, CDR1 is SGHRS and CDR2 is YFSETQ. As DNA, the CDR3 is TGCGCCAGCAGCTTGGGGGGACAGGAGACCTACGAGCAGTACTTC. It yields the protein CASSLGGQETYEQYF.

V usage is TRBV9 and J usage is TRBJ1-4; D is perhaps TRBD1 (5 bases). Trimming cost V 0 bases and J 8 bases, with 14 bases left between them. The length of the CDR3 is 15 residues. Per the germline V gene, CDR1 is SGDLS and CDR2 is YYNGEE. The CDR3 sequence: CASSVGAQGREKLFF. CDR3 in DNA: TGTGCCAGCAGCGTAGGAGCCCAGGGAAGGGAAAAACTGTTTTTT.

The chain carries TRBV18 and TRBJ2-7; the D is unclear. Trimming pared 6 bases from V and 3 bases from J, leaving 6 bases between. Germline CDR1 and CDR2: KGHSH and LQKENI. The CDR3 is 11 amino acids. CDR3 region: CASSPYYEQYF. The CDR3 DNA follows: TGTGCCAGCTCCCCTTACTACGAGCAGTACTTC.

This rearrangement joins TRBV10-3 to TRBJ1-1, with a possible D match to TRBD1 (6 bases). The V end lost 5 bases, the J end lost 8 bases, and 21 bases lay between the germline ends. This CDR3 region has 15 residues. CDR1 is ENHRY and CDR2 is SYGVKD in the germline V gene. CDR3 nucleotides: TGTGCCATCAGTTCGGGGGGGCCCTTGTATGACGAAGCTTTCTTT. Its protein product is CAISSGGPLYDEAFF.

The rearrangement joins TRBV5-1 to TRBJ1-1; D remains ambiguous. This CDR3 has 15 amino acids. CDR1 is SGHRS and CDR2 is YFSETQ in the germline V gene. Trimming cost V 0 bases and J 2 bases, with 11 bases left between them. The CDR3 DNA follows: TGCGCCAGCAGCTTGGAAGCAACGACTAACACTGAAGCTTTCTTT. Amino acids: CASSLEATTNTEAFF.